This entry features one T cell receptor (beta chain) sequence. Antigen: not known. This sample stems from a study of T cells in localized non-small cell lung cancer. General study findings and limits: A median of 57 of the top 100 tumor clones appeared in adjacent lung, which was paired and uninvolved. With higher T cell density in blood came longer overall survival.

Germline V gives CDR1 MNHGY, CDR2 SAAAGT. Trimming took 7 bases from V and 1 from J, leaving 8 bases between them. This CDR3 is 13 amino acids long. Clones were read by immunoSEQ multiplex PCR, and TCRdb kept only the in-frame ones, dropping some. The sample holds approximately 2,500 clones, 17% seen once. The receptor was derived from a woman between 35 and 75 years old with stage II lung adenocarcinoma. The rearrangement uses TRBV6-8 and TRBJ1-5; D ambiguous. This specimen was lung tumor tissue, taken before any cancer treatment. CDR3 in amino acids: CASNGFSNQPQHF. The DNA of the CDR3 is TGTGCCAGCAATGGGTTCAGCAATCAGCCCCAGCATTTT.